This T cell receptor (beta chain) originates from a study of T cell responses to AZD1222 COVID-19 vaccine (dated by TCRdb to the early 2020s). Turning to the overall study: Because spike-specific TCR depth and breadth did not differ between the two schedules, AZD1222 recipients who got a second dose at roughly 4 weeks were pooled with those who got a second dose at roughly 12 weeks. TCR sequencing covered 233 trial participants: around 210 given two doses of AZD1222 and 26 given two doses of MenACWY control vaccine. Enrollment into the trials was organized by age into subgroups of 18-55, 56-69 and 70-plus years, and those subgroups contained approximately 150, 30 and 60 TCR-sequenced participants, respectively. General conclusions and limits of the study: Because no day 14 peak-response samples were available, the repertoires could be characterized only after the peak T cell response. Nearly half of unique spike-specific TCRs reportedly recognized epitopes outside regions mutated in the B.1.351 and B.1.1.7 variants. Participants were mostly white British, with more females than males. The authors suggested clonal diversity may have been underestimated. Spike-specific TCR breadth and depth rose significantly after two AZD1222 doses compared with day 0 and with MenACWY recipients. Conclusions about previously exposed vaccinees are limited, since just five or six AZD1222 recipients were seropositive for SARS-CoV-2 at baseline. In the small 56-69-year group, the increase in depth fell short of significance, most likely because of low power. The vaccine-associated CD4 TCRs covered the entire spike protein, and the dominant responses fell in regions 160-218 and 743-854.

The CDR3 regions of human TCRbeta chains were analyzed by immunosequencing. As for how the authors treated the data: Repertoire TCRs were matched against a reference library of SARS-CoV-2-specific TCRs generated with the MIRA antigen-specificity platform. Breadth was defined as the fraction of unique TCRs that were SARS-CoV-2-associated. Depth was defined as the fraction of total T cells that were SARS-CoV-2-associated. Each spike-specific TCR was assigned to its reactive spike region and to a CD4 or CD8 class using the MIRA data. Log10-transformed breadth and depth values were compared by one-way ANOVA with Sidak's multiple comparisons tests. This is the immuneACCESS table as TCRdb keeps it, with only in-frame sequences that have V and J called. A part of the clones is gone; compared with another copy, unresolved V genes explain less than half, and the rest is unexplained. V, J and clone size reflect that table, while D and trimming were determined from the DNA. The sample includes 100,000 to 130,000 clones, with roughly nine tenths observed a single time. The top ten hold 5.5% to 8.5% of the sample.

From its cysteine to its phenylalanine, the CDR3 spans 14 amino acids. Only the CDR3 portion is preserved as DNA: 42 bases, with reading frame beginning at the first base. In the germline V gene, CDR1 corresponds to MDHEN and CDR2 to SYDVKM. Clipping removes 5 bases from V and 3 bases from J, with 3 as the unmatched junction base count. As for this clone: It has no known antigen specificity. Base-call qualities are not available, and no considerably larger clone is one nucleotide away.

According to the study, the label for this sample's time point signals: baseline before first vaccination. Vaccinee samples were obtained from the UK trials COV001 and COV002, which included a single-blind randomized controlled phase 2/3 trial of AZD1222 (ChAdOx1 nCoV-19) in healthy adults. Trial participant PBMC samples were collected at day 0 and day 28 after the second dose for TCRbeta chain sequencing. The sequenced sample was peripheral blood, obtained on day 0 of AZD1222 vaccination. The origin of this receptor is an adult in good health. Rearrangement joined TRBV28 to TRBJ1-2; the junction holds 10 bases that match TRBD1. CDR3 region: CASSAGTGDYGYTF. The DNA sequence is given as TGTGCCAGCAGTGCCGGGACAGGGGACTATGGCTACACCTTC.